The 14 T cell receptor beta chains reported below all come from one sample, sequenced in a study of long-term antiretroviral therapy in people with HIV. Sequencing used immunoSEQ v3.0 at survey level. The protocol was immunoSEQ multiplex PCR, while the TCRdb copy is restricted to in-frame clones and leaves out a portion. This sample has 11,000 to 15,000 clones, with more than 65% found just once. The sample was unsorted PBMCs, taken 3.1 years after starting antiretroviral therapy. The source of these receptors is a man between 40 and 49 years old with HIV.

This clone turned up a few times. The chain joins TRBV6-6 to TRBJ1-2; 7 bases fit TRBD1. The germline gives CDR1 MNHNY, CDR2 SVGAGI (reference sequence). The CDR3 is made up of 16 amino acids. Losses at the gene ends were 5 bases for V and 4 bases for J; bases not matched to a gene: 13. The CDR3 protein is CASSNNHPGQIYGYTF. The DNA for the CDR3 is TGTGCCAGCAGTAATAACCATCCGGGACAGATCTATGGCTACACCTTC.

For the CDR3, the DNA is TGTGCCAGCAGTTCCCCCATGAACACTGAAGCTTTCTTT. Translated, it gives CASSSPMNTEAFF. This chain joins TRBV6-1 and TRBJ1-1; no firm D call. Looked up from germline, CDR1 is MNHNS and CDR2 is SASEGT. The CDR3 totals 13 residues. The V end lost 5 bases, the J end lost 0 bases, and 7 bases lay between the germline ends.

Relative to its sample, this clone is medium-sized. V and J are TRBV25-1 and TRBJ2-7; 9 positions match TRBD1. CDR3 length: 16 residues. With V trimmed by 5 bases and J by 1 base, 9 bases remained unmatched. Germline CDR1 reads MGHDK; CDR2 reads SYGVNS. The CDR3 spells CASSPGDRVRSYEQYF. Here the CDR3 DNA reads TGTGCCAGCAGTCCGGGGGACAGGGTGCGGTCCTACGAGCAGTACTTC.

This clone was found once. The chain carries TRBV5-6 and TRBJ1-5; tentatively, D is TRBD1 (5 bases). Germline V gene sequence: CDR1 SGHDT, CDR2 YYEEEE. Trimming took 4 bases from V and 5 from J, leaving 19 bases between them. CDR3 length equals 16 residues. CDR3 loop: CASSRWSRGGDQPQHF. As DNA, the CDR3 is TGTGCCAGCAGCCGTTGGAGTCGGGGCGGGGATCAGCCCCAGCATTTT.

This rearrangement joins TRBV9 to TRBJ2-6, with 7 nucleotides matching TRBD2. Trimming cost V 4 bases and J 2 bases; bases outside gene matches: 9. CDR3 length equals 17 residues. The germline gives CDR1 SGDLS, CDR2 YYNGEE. CDR3 nucleotide sequence: TGTGCCAGCAGCATAGGACTAGGGGTACCTGGGGCCAACGTCCTGACTTTC. This sequence encodes CASSIGLGVPGANVLTF. Together with reference TRBV9 and TRBJ2-6, the CDR3 gives the full variable domain: DSGVTQTPKHLITATGQRVTLRCSPRSGDLSVYWYQQSLDQGLQFLIQYYNGEERAKGNILERFSAQQFPDLHSELNLSSLELGDSALYFCASSIGLGVPGANVLTFGAGSRLTVL.

This clone was seen only a few times. This chain joins TRBV7-9 and TRBJ2-7; possible D gene TRBD2, 5 bases. Germline V gene data show CDR1 as SEHNR and CDR2 as FQNEAQ (reference sequence). The CDR3 has 13 residues. V gave up 4 bases and J gave up 0 bases, with 7 bases separating them. CDR3 in amino acids: CASSSEVSYEQYF. DNA for the CDR3: TGTGCCAGCAGCTCGGAGGTCTCCTACGAGCAGTACTTC.

The rearrangement uses TRBV11-2 and TRBJ2-5, with 10 bases identical to TRBD1. V trimming: 5 bases; J trimming: 0 bases; junction bases outside the gene matches: 6. The CDR3 totals 16 residues. In germline, CDR1 is SGHAT, CDR2 FQNNGV. The DNA of the CDR3 is TGTGCCAGCAGCAGGGGACAGGGGTCGTACCAAGAGACCCAGTACTTC. Its protein is CASSRGQGSYQETQYF.

This clone has just a few counts. The chain joins TRBV7-9 to TRBJ2-2; D is unresolved. The V gene lost 3 bases and the J gene lost 9 bases, with 5 bases spanning the gap. Germline loops: CDR1 SEHNR, CDR2 FQNEAQ (reference sequence). This CDR3 is built from 11 residues. CDR3 nucleotides: TGTGCCAGCAGCTTGTGGCGGGAGCTGTTTTTT. It yields the protein CASSLWRELFF.

This clone is judged medium-sized. The chain employs TRBV4-1 and TRBJ2-7; TRBD2 might be the D (7 bases). V was shortened by 1 base and J by 0 bases, with 13 bases between the two germline ends. In germline, CDR1 is MGHRA, CDR2 YSYEKL. CDR3 size: 16 residues. CDR3 sequence reads: CASSQVAGALSYEQYF. The CDR3 DNA follows: TGCGCCAGCAGCCAAGTCGCGGGGGCCCTCTCCTACGAGCAGTACTTC.

The rearrangement links TRBV29-1 to TRBJ1-2; D gene uncertain. The CDR3 totals 16 residues. V gave up 0 bases and J gave up 4 bases, with 18 bases separating them. Germline V gives CDR1 SQVTM, CDR2 ANQGSEA. Written as DNA, the CDR3 is TGCAGCGTTGAAGATCCAAGAAGGAAGTTGGGCTATGGCTACACCTTC. This codes for CSVEDPRRKLGYGYTF.

The chain combines TRBV7-8 with TRBJ1-4; D is unclear. This CDR3 comprises 14 residues. V dropped 5 bases and J dropped 7 bases, with 14 bases sitting between them. Germline loops: CDR1 SGHVS, CDR2 FQNEAQ. CDR3 in amino acids: CASSPRWGVEKLFF. CDR3 bases: TGTGCCAGCAGCCCCCGATGGGGAGTTGAAAAACTGTTTTTT.

This clone was seen a handful of times. The chain employs TRBV11-2 and TRBJ1-6; D not certain. The CDR3 is 17 amino acids. Germline lookup yields CDR1 SGHAT and CDR2 FQNNGV. The germline V and J ends were trimmed by 5 bases and 7 bases, with 21 bases remaining between them. CDR3 DNA: TGTGCCAGCAGCCTCACTATACCTGTGGGCCCAAATTCACCCCTCCACTTT. Translated: CASSLTIPVGPNSPLHF. Complete variable domain (other parts from reference TRBV11-2 and TRBJ1-6): EAGVAQSPRYKIIEKRQSVAFWCNPISGHATLYWYQQILGQGPKLLIQFQNNGVVDDSQLPKDRFSAERLKGVDSTLKIQPAKLEDSAVYLCASSLTIPVGPNSPLHFGNGTRLTVT.

V gene TRBV19 combines with J gene TRBJ1-6; no clear D gene. This CDR3 spans 17 amino acids. V was shortened by 2 bases and J by 0 bases, with 11 bases between the two germline ends. Per the germline V gene, CDR1 is LNHDA and CDR2 is SQIVND (reference sequence). The DNA for the CDR3 is TGTGCCAGTAGTATAACGGGGTCCAGCTCCTATAATTCACCCCTCCACTTT. Translated, it gives CASSITGSSSYNSPLHF.

This chain uses TRBV18 with TRBJ2-7, with a tentative D call TRBD1 (6 bases). In germline, CDR1 is KGHSH, CDR2 LQKENI. V was cut by 2 bases and J by 3 bases, with 14 bases left in between. This CDR3 is built from 15 residues. The CDR3 region is CASSPNTGSYYEQYF. For the CDR3, the DNA is TGTGCCAGCTCACCAAACACAGGGTCCTACTACGAGCAGTACTTC.